Given below is one T cell receptor (beta chain) in context. Its target is not known. This record belongs to a study of cytomegalovirus exposure and HLA in healthy donors. Study conclusions and caveats: CMV serostatus was the only immune exposure information that was available. Diagnosis of cytomegalovirus status made by the classifier reportedly showed high specificity and sensitivity. The authors enumerated 180 or so TCR beta chains as linked to cytomegalovirus.

PCR used 60 Vbeta primers and 13 Jbeta primers. The method was immunoSEQ multiplex PCR; TCRdb's version includes in-frame clones alone and lacks a portion of them. The sample holds roughly 110,000 clones; 60% to 80% are singletons and the top ten take roughly 0.79%. Germline CDR1 MDHEN, CDR2 SYDVKM. V was shortened by 6 bases and J by 4 bases, with 10 bases between the two germline ends. The CDR3 runs to 13 residues. Healthy bone marrow donors formed the donor group. Sequencing was carried out using PBMCs. The TCR sequence derives from a boy aged 10-17 years in good health and CMV-seronegative. V gene TRBV28 combines with J gene TRBJ1-5; D is perhaps TRBD1 (6 bases). CDR3 coding DNA: TGTGCCAGCAGGGACAGACTTAATCAGCCCCAGCATTTT. The encoded protein is CASRDRLNQPQHF. The variable domain in full, completed from reference TRBV28 and TRBJ1-5, reads DVKVTQSSRYLVKRTGEKVFLECVQDMDHENMFWYRQDPGLGLRLIYFSYDVKMKEKGDIPEGYSVSREKKERFSLILESASTNQTSMYLCASRDRLNQPQHFGDGTRLSIL.